This TCR beta chain came from a study of identical twins. The CDR3 runs to 15 residues. Regarding the study as a whole: Within cord blood, abundant beta clonotypes carried fewer insertions, but memory repertoires showed no such trend. An excess of low generation probability was shown by twin-shared out-of-frame alpha sequences. In zero-insertion analyses, partial confounding could arise from invariant MAIT and iNKT cells.

On this clonotype itself: Its antigen is not identified. A much larger clone is a single base away; this may be a read error.

A universal primer binding site was introduced by template switching. The final cDNA contained unique molecular identifiers. MiXCR was run by TCRdb on the 5' RACE reads, yielding one entry per CDR3 protein. The data contain around 370,000 distinct CDR3 sequences, roughly 9% of them singletons. The source of this sequence is a woman between 45 and 65 years old in good health. The chain employs TRBV12-3 or TRBV12-4 and TRBJ1-1; D may be TRBD1 (5 bases). Sequenced material: naive T cells sorted from blood. The CDR3, as DNA: TGTGCCAGCAGCCTCCCCAGGGTCAAGAGCACTGAATCTTTCTTT. Amino acids: CASSLPRVKSTESFF.